Included here is one T cell receptor beta chain sequence, with context. Its antigen is unidentified. Cells were stimulated nonspecifically with anti-CD3/anti-CD28 magnetic beads. Responding CD4+ T cells were sorted by upregulation of both CD40 ligand and CD69. Suppressive ART was started during chronic HIV-1 infection in these adults. For at least 4 years, plasma HIV-1 RNA was undetectable (<50 copies/mL). There are 13 residues in the CDR3. The germline CDR1 and CDR2 sequences are MNHEY and SVGAGI. V shed 4 bases and J shed 9 bases, with 13 bases lying between them. The data were taken from a study of persistence of HIV-infected CD4 T cells. The study's findings and limits: The rare CMV-responding cells with HIV-1 proviruses were not separately TCR-sequenced.

Sequencing used immunoSEQ version 4 in survey mode. Libraries were prepared by immunoSEQ multiplex PCR; TCRdb keeps only in-frame clonotypes and omits some of them. The repertoire holds tens of thousands of clones, around 90% seen once, with about 1.3% in the top ten. The receptor's source is an adult man with HIV who was CMV-seropositive. The source material was CD4+ T cells sorted from PBMCs after roughly 18-hour stimulation, sampled from a patient who received antiretroviral therapy. The chain couples TRBV6-5 to TRBJ1-5; possible D gene TRBD1, 6 bases. The CDR3 loop reads CASSSGGGWPQHF. CDR3 bases: TGTGCCAGCAGTTCTGGGGGGGGCTGGCCCCAGCATTTT.